The 23 T cell receptor beta chains reported below all come from one sample, sequenced in a study of T cell responses to AZD1222 COVID-19 vaccine. TCRdb keeps only in-frame clones here, not all; method: immunoSEQ multiplex PCR. Counted here are tens of thousands of clones, more than 85% occurring once; the ten biggest clones make up about 8%. This material consisted of peripheral blood, taken 28 days after the second AZD1222 dose. The receptors shown here come from an adult who received the AZD1222 COVID-19 vaccine.

This chain uses TRBV29-1 with TRBJ2-1; the D is unclear. From germline, CDR1 is SQVTM and CDR2 ANQGSEA. V lost 5 bases to trimming and J lost 4 bases, with 15 bases between them. There are 14 residues in the CDR3. The CDR3 nucleotides are TGCAGCGTTACGGCCGTAAGTGTATACAATGAGCAGTTCTTC. This gives the protein CSVTAVSVYNEQFF.

This clone showed up just a few times. Written as DNA, the CDR3 is TGCGCCAGCAGCAGAGGGACTACAGGGGGTATGGAAGAGCAGTTCTTC. It codes for CASSRGTTGGMEEQFF. The chain combines TRBV5-1 with TRBJ2-1; weak D call: TRBD1 (8 bases). The CDR3 runs to 16 residues. Germline V gene data show CDR1 as SGHRS and CDR2 as YFSETQ. Between the trimmed V and J ends, which lost 4 bases and 10 bases, there was a span of 24 bases.

The V call is TRBV27, the J call TRBJ2-2; 9 bases are a match to TRBD2. Trimming took 8 bases from V and 5 from J; bases not matched to a gene: 6. Germline loops: CDR1 MNHEY, CDR2 SMNVEV (reference sequence). The CDR3 covers 14 residues. The CDR3 sequence: CASGASGKTGELFF. The CDR3 coding sequence is TGTGCCAGCGGGGCTAGCGGGAAGACCGGGGAGCTGTTTTTT.

CDR3 loop: CASRSPGGRGEQYF. CDR3 nucleotides: TGTGCCAGCAGGAGCCCCGGGGGCAGGGGCGAGCAGTACTTC. V usage is TRBV6-5 and J usage is TRBJ2-7; D may match TRBD1 or TRBD2 (6 bases each). Germline lookup yields CDR1 MNHEY and CDR2 SVGAGI. Trimming left V 6 bases short and J 6 bases short, with 18 bases between. CDR3 size: 14 residues.

The rearrangement links TRBV19 to TRBJ2-1; possibly TRBD2 for D (5 bases). There are 15 residues in the CDR3. The germline CDR1 and CDR2 sequences are LNHDA and SQIVND (reference sequence). Trimming cost V 3 bases and J 2 bases, with 11 bases left between them. The CDR3 bases are TGTGCCAGTAGTATCGGAGGAGGAGCCTACAATGAGCAGTTCTTC. It encodes CASSIGGGAYNEQFF. Using reference TRBV19 and TRBJ2-1 for the parts outside the CDR3, the full variable domain is DGGITQSPKYLFRKEGQNVTLSCEQNLNHDAMYWYRQDPGQGLRLIYYSQIVNDFQKGDIAEGYSVSREKKESFPLTVTSAQKNPTAFYLCASSIGGGAYNEQFFGPGTRLTVL.

The chain joins TRBV11-2 to TRBJ2-2, with 8 bases identical to TRBD2. Trimming at V came to 0 bases and at J to 0 bases, leaving 3 bases not matched to a gene. In germline, CDR1 is SGHAT, CDR2 FQNNGV. The CDR3 runs 17 residues. The CDR3 DNA reads TGTGCCAGCAGCTTAGATAGGACTAGCTCGAACACCGGGGAGCTGTTTTTT. Encoded protein: CASSLDRTSSNTGELFF.

The rearrangement uses TRBV14 and TRBJ2-1; 7 bases map to TRBD2. The CDR3 has 14 residues. Germline CDR1 is SGHDN and CDR2 is FVKESK. J gave up 7 bases and V 4 bases, and 7 bases lay outside the gene matches. This chain's CDR3 is CASSLGLGGNEQFF. The CDR3 DNA follows: TGTGCCAGCAGCCTCGGACTGGGAGGGAATGAGCAGTTCTTC.

V is TRBV5-1 and J is TRBJ2-5; D unclear. With 0 bases removed from V and 1 base from J, the gap between germline ends came to 7 bases. This CDR3 is 14 amino acids long. The germline CDR1 and CDR2 sequences are SGHRS and YFSETQ. The DNA for the CDR3 is TGCGCCAGCAGCTTGGCCCCGGGCCAAGAGACCCAGTACTTC. Translation: CASSLAPGQETQYF.

The rearrangement links TRBV27 to TRBJ2-1; D ambiguous. Germline V gene sequence: CDR1 MNHEY, CDR2 SMNVEV (reference sequence). V lost 5 bases and J lost 7, with 15 bases in between. The CDR3 sequence is 14 residues long. CDR3 DNA sequence: TGTGCCAGCAGTCCCCACCTCCCGGGTAATGAGCAGTTCTTC. The encoded protein is CASSPHLPGNEQFF.

The chain recombines TRBV3-1 (or the pseudogene TRBV3-2) with TRBJ1-5; 7 bases are a match to TRBD1. V dropped 2 bases and J dropped 15; count of bases not matched to a gene: 4. The CDR3 covers 11 residues. Per germline, CDR1 LGHDT and CDR2 YNNKEL (reference sequence). The CDR3 DNA follows: TGTGCCAGCAGCCAACAGGGGGTTTGGCATTTT. It codes for CASSQQGVWHF.

The rearrangement links TRBV7-6 to TRBJ2-2; 8 nucleotides line up with TRBD1. The CDR3 totals 17 residues. J lost 5 bases, V lost 3 bases, and 11 bases had no gene match. Germline assignment: CDR1 SGHVS and CDR2 FNYEAQ. In nucleotides, the CDR3 is TGTGCCAGCAGCTTCTTCTTCGCCGGGACAGGAACCGGGGAGCTGTTTTTT. Its translation: CASSFFFAGTGTGELFF.

The genes are TRBV25-1 and TRBJ1-1; no clear D gene. With 10 bases removed from V and 0 bases from J, the gap between germline ends came to 6 bases. The CDR3 has 11 residues. Per germline, CDR1 MGHDK and CDR2 SYGVNS. The DNA of the CDR3 is TGTGCCACCCTTTTGAACACTGAAGCTTTCTTT. Translating it yields CATLLNTEAFF.

The V gene is TRBV19, the J gene TRBJ1-5, with no clear D. In germline, CDR1 is LNHDA, CDR2 SQIVND (reference sequence). V dropped 3 bases and J dropped 1 base, with 13 bases sitting between them. The CDR3 loop spans 16 amino acids. Here the CDR3 DNA reads TGTGCCAGTAGTATTTCTGGGATCCAAAGCAATCAGCCCCAGCATTTT. This sequence encodes CASSISGIQSNQPQHF.

The chain recombines TRBV7-8 with TRBJ2-5; D call uncertain. This CDR3 has 17 residues. The V gene lost 5 bases and the J gene lost 3 bases, with 22 bases spanning the gap. CDR1 SGHVS and CDR2 FQNEAQ come from the germline V gene. DNA of the CDR3: TGTGCCAGCAGCCCCTTTAGGGCCATTTTGGCTAAAGAGACCCAGTACTTC. Its translation is CASSPFRAILAKETQYF.

CDR3 amino acids: CAIGPGLLTGELFF. CDR3 DNA: TGTGCCATCGGACCGGGACTTCTCACCGGGGAGCTGTTTTTT. This sequence joins TRBV6-5 and TRBJ2-2; possible D gene TRBD2, 6 bases. The germline V and J ends were trimmed by 10 bases and 4 bases, with 16 bases remaining between them. The CDR3 runs to 14 residues. CDR1 is MNHEY and CDR2 is SVGAGI in the germline V gene.

In the case of this clone: One junction end disagrees with the germline gene, perhaps due to a read error. V is TRBV28 and J is TRBJ1-2; 8 nucleotides line up with TRBD1. CDR1 is MDHEN and CDR2 is SYDVKM in the germline V gene. This CDR3 has 16 amino acids. The CDR3 DNA sequence: TGTGCCAGCAGTTCCCCCCGGGACAGGTCATCCCCTGCTGACTGCTTC. This gives the protein CASSSPRDRSSPADCF.

The CDR3 reads CASSPRIGGVNTSNYGYTF. Here the CDR3 DNA reads TGTGCCAGCTCACCACGAATAGGGGGTGTTAACACCTCTAACTATGGCTACACCTTC. V and J are TRBV18 and TRBJ1-2, with D perhaps matching TRBD1 (6 bases). The CDR3 spans 19 residues. V was cut by 1 base and J by 0 bases, with 21 bases left in between. Germline lookup yields CDR1 KGHSH and CDR2 LQKENI. The full variable domain, in which reference TRBV18 and TRBJ1-2 provide the parts outside the CDR3, is NAGVMQNPRHLVRRRGQEARLRCSPMKGHSHVYWYRQLPEEGLKFMVYLQKENIIDESGMPKERFSAEFPKEGPSILRIQQVVRGDSAAYFCASSPRIGGVNTSNYGYTFGSGTRLTVV.

The chain carries TRBV24-1 and TRBJ2-4; 9 nucleotides match TRBD1. This CDR3 is 16 amino acids long. Germline loops: CDR1 KGHDR, CDR2 SFDVKD. The trim removed 6 bases at V and 5 bases at J, leaving 10 bases unmatched. CDR3 DNA sequence: TGTGCCACCAGTCGTTCCGGTGGACAGGGGCAAAACATTCAGTACTTC. Its protein product is CATSRSGGQGQNIQYF.

The chain recombines TRBV4-2 with TRBJ1-4; no definite D call. Germline CDR1 LGHNA, CDR2 YNFKEQ. The CDR3 contains 16 residues. Trimming took 1 base from V and 4 from J, leaving 13 bases between them. The CDR3 loop reads CASSQGTRTDNEKLFF. The CDR3 DNA sequence: TGTGCCAGCAGCCAAGGGACTCGGACGGATAATGAAAAACTGTTTTTT.

This clone was observed a handful of times. V is TRBV5-5 and J is TRBJ1-2; D unresolved. The CDR3 contains 14 residues. Trimming shortened V by 1 base and J by 0 bases, and 7 bases separated the two germline ends. CDR1 is SGHKS and CDR2 is YYEKEE in the germline V gene (reference sequence). CDR3 in amino acids: CASSLYGPNYGYTF. Written as DNA, the CDR3 is TGTGCCAGCAGCTTGTACGGTCCTAACTATGGCTACACCTTC.

This sequence joins TRBV18 and TRBJ2-1; D remains unclear. Germline loops: CDR1 KGHSH, CDR2 LQKENI. Trimming took 3 bases from V and 2 from J, leaving 14 bases between them. This CDR3 region has 16 residues. CDR3 coding DNA: TGTGCCAGCTCACCTAGGGATCTAGTGGCCTACAATGAGCAGTTCTTC. Amino acid sequence: CASSPRDLVAYNEQFF.

The chain uses TRBV5-1 and TRBJ2-1; D is possibly TRBD1 (5 bases). The length of the CDR3 is 13 residues. CDR1 SGHRS and CDR2 YFSETQ come from the germline V gene. Trimming left V 4 bases short and J 5 bases short, with 10 bases between. The CDR3 nucleotides read TGCGCCAGCAGCGGCACAGGAAACAATGAGCAGTTCTTC. Protein product: CASSGTGNNEQFF.

The genes are TRBV7-9 and TRBJ2-3; D call uncertain. V was trimmed by 3 bases and J by 8 bases, leaving 6 bases between them. The CDR3 is made up of 11 amino acids. Germline V gene lookup returns CDR1 SEHNR and CDR2 FQNEAQ (reference sequence). CDR3 DNA: TGTGCCAGCAGCTTTGGCGGTACGCAGTATTTT. It translates to CASSFGGTQYF.